Given below is one T cell receptor (beta chain) in context. Each patient came to thyroid surgery without any prior treatment (of any kind). Through MiXCR, TCRdb re-clonotyped the PCR reads. The repertoire holds approximately 39,000 clones, with less than 25% as singletons. These data come from a study of metastatic and nonmetastatic thyroid tumors. Germline lookup yields CDR1 SNHLY and CDR2 FYNNEI. V lost 4 bases and J lost 0, with 9 bases in between. CDR3 length: 14 residues. Sequencing input: blood. This receptor was obtained from a female donor with papillary thyroid cancer or a benign thyroid nodule (not recorded which). Some clones in this sample may be carry-over from other donors' samples. This chain uses TRBV2 with TRBJ1-1; D remains ambiguous. CDR3 in DNA: TGTGCCAGCAGTGTTAGGGCGGTGAACACTGAAGCTTTCTTT. Encoded protein: CASSVRAVNTEAFF.